These 3 T cell receptor beta chains share one sample of origin, sequenced in a study of T cells in localized non-small cell lung cancer. Measured with immunoSEQ multiplex PCR; TCRdb has only the in-frame clones, and not every one. The data contain about 2,000 clones, 18% of them seen just once; the ten biggest clones take up roughly 23%. The source was lung tumor tissue, collected before any cancer treatment. The receptors originated from a female donor older than 55 with stage I squamous cell lung carcinoma.

By share of the sample, this clone is medium-sized. The chain carries TRBV11-3 and TRBJ2-1; 9 nucleotides match TRBD2. The CDR3 length is 15 residues. Germline V gene sequence: CDR1 SGHNT, CDR2 YENEEA. The V segment lost 5 bases and the J segment 8 bases; nucleotides outside the gene matches: 10. CDR3 region: CASSPDSGSLHEQFF. CDR3 in DNA: TGTGCCAGCAGCCCGGATAGCGGGAGTCTCCATGAGCAGTTCTTC.

The chain uses TRBV11-3 and TRBJ2-7; 14 bases agree with TRBD2. This CDR3 is built from 16 residues. The germline CDR1 and CDR2 sequences are SGHNT and YENEEA. V trimming: 5 bases; J trimming: 4 bases; junction bases outside the gene matches: 7. Written as DNA, the CDR3 is TGTGCCAGCAGCCCCTTGGGACTAGCGGGAGTGTACGAGCAGTACTTC. Amino acids: CASSPLGLAGVYEQYF.

V is TRBV9 and J is TRBJ2-2; D may be TRBD2 (6 bases). Trimming took off 3 bases at V and 2 bases at J, with 14 bases between the two ends. Germline V gene lookup returns CDR1 SGDLS and CDR2 YYNGEE. CDR3 size: 16 residues. The CDR3 loop is CASSARESHNTGELFF. The CDR3 region has the DNA TGTGCCAGCAGCGCCCGGGAGTCTCATAACACCGGGGAGCTGTTTTTT.